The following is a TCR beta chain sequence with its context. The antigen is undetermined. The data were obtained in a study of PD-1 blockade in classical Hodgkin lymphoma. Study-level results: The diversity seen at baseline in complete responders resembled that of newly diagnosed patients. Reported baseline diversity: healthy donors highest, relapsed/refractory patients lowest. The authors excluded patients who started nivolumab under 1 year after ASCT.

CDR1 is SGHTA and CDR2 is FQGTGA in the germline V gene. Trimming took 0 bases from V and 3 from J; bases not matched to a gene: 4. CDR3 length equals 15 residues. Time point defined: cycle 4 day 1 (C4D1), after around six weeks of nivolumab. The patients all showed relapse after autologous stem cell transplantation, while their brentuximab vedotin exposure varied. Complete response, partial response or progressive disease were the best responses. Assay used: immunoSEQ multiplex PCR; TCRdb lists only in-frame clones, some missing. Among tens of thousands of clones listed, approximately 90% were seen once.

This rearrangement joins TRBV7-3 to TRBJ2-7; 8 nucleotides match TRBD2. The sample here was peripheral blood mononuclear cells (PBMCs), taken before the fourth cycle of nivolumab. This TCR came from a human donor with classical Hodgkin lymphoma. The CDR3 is CASSLTSGGVYEQYF. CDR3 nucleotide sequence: TGTGCCAGCAGCTTAACGAGCGGGGGCGTCTACGAGCAGTACTTC.